This T cell receptor (beta chain) was recorded in a study of OX40 agonist ivuxolimab in advanced cancers. Study as a whole: Every 2 weeks, patients received ivuxolimab intravenously, dosed at 0.01 to 10 mg/kg.

The CDR3 covers 14 residues. V shed 4 bases, J shed 8 bases, and the junction held 7 bases outside the gene matches. Looked up from germline, CDR1 is MGHDK and CDR2 is SYGVNS. Using immunoSEQ multiplex PCR, the repertoire was profiled, and TCRdb retains in-frame clones only, with some absent. The data contain under 50,000 clones, about 88% of them seen just once; the ten biggest clones take up roughly 3.4%. This clone was picked up one time. Source: CD4+ or CD8+ T cells sorted from blood, taken in a trial of the OX40 agonist ivuxolimab. The V gene is TRBV25-1, the J gene TRBJ1-4, with 7 bases matching TRBD1. This sequence was found in an adult with an advanced solid tumor such as melanoma, head and neck, liver or kidney cancer. CDR3 bases: TGTGCCAGCAGTGTTGGGCAGGGGGGAGAAAAACTGTTTTTT. It is translated as CASSVGQGGEKLFF. The entire variable domain, with the rest obtained from reference TRBV25-1 and TRBJ1-4, is as follows: EADIYQTPRYLVIGTGKKITLECSQTMGHDKMYWYQQDPGMELHLIHYSYGVNSTEKGDLSSESTVSRIRTEHFPLTLESARPSHTSQYLCASSVGQGGEKLFFGSGTQLSVL.